These T cell receptor beta chains were read from a single sample in a study of blood T cell repertoires in COVID-19. TCRdb's copy holds only in-frame clones and misses some; the assay was immunoSEQ multiplex PCR. The sample holds 350,000 to 450,000 clones; around 87% are singletons and the top ten take about 2.3%. The material sequenced was peripheral blood. Source of these receptors: a woman aged 55-70 years with COVID-19, enrolled during active disease. Both conserved end residues are part of each CDR3. The order of the fields is CDR3 protein, CDR3 DNA, V gene, D gene, CDR3 length, clone size, J gene. The D gene is left open where the match is weak. The listing skips clone size in some rows; elsewhere it reads once, few, many or a size class.

CASSTSTGQDSNSPLHF,TGCGCCAGCAGCACAAGCACAGGGCAAGATTCAAATTCACCCCTCCACTTT,TRBV5-1,.,17,few,TRBJ1-6
CASRIPGADTQYF,TGTGCCAGCAGGATCCCCGGGGCAGATACGCAGTATTTT,TRBV27,.,13,.,TRBJ2-3
CASSFRANTEAFF,TGTGCCAGCAGCTTCCGAGCGAACACTGAAGCTTTCTTT,TRBV7-2,.,13,.,TRBJ1-1
CASSEYKSGPDTQYF,TGTGCCAGCAGTGAATATAAGTCAGGGCCAGATACGCAGTATTTT,TRBV25-1,.,15,.,TRBJ2-3
CASRDRGYYGYTF,TGTGCCAGCAGAGACAGGGGCTATTATGGCTACACCTTC,TRBV3-1/TRBV3-2,TRBD1,13,.,TRBJ1-2
CASRTGQGDEKLFF,TGCGCCAGCAGGACGGGACAGGGCGATGAAAAACTGTTTTTT,TRBV4-1,TRBD1,14,few,TRBJ1-4
CASMVNSGGYGYTF,TGTGCCAGCATGGTTAACAGCGGGGGATATGGCTACACCTTC,TRBV6-5,.,14,.,TRBJ1-2
CASSYTGDGYTF,TGTGCCAGCAGCTATACAGGGGATGGCTACACCTTC,TRBV11-2,TRBD1,12,.,TRBJ1-2
CSVQGPSTDTQYF,TGCAGCGTTCAAGGTCCTAGCACAGATACGCAGTATTTT,TRBV29-1,.,13,.,TRBJ2-3
CATTYFGQSNQPQHF,TGTGCCACCACATACTTTGGACAGAGCAATCAGCCCCAGCATTTT,TRBV6-5,.,15,.,TRBJ1-5
CASSTGPRETPSYF,TGCGCCAGCAGCACCGGACCTCGGGAAACACCATCATATTTT,TRBV5-1,.,14,once,TRBJ1-3
CASSQVIPGGRGTQYF,TGCGCCAGCAGCCAAGTCATTCCGGGGGGCCGAGGTACGCAGTATTTT,TRBV4-1,.,16,.,TRBJ2-3
CASIHNEKLFF,TGTGCCAGCATTCATAATGAAAAACTGTTTTTT,TRBV6-5,.,11,.,TRBJ1-4
CASSLPTGGDTDTQYF,TGCGCCAGCAGCTTGCCGACAGGGGGGGACACAGATACGCAGTATTTT,TRBV5-1,TRBD1,16,.,TRBJ2-3
CASSLEQGRNTEAFF,TGCGCCAGCAGCTTGGAGCAGGGGCGGAACACTGAAGCTTTCTTT,TRBV5-1,.,15,.,TRBJ1-1
CASSISTGVGNEQFF,TGTGCCAGCAGCATTTCGACAGGGGTGGGTAATGAGCAGTTCTTC,TRBV11-1,TRBD1,15,.,TRBJ2-1
CASSVRGPGGNQPQHF,TGTGCCAGCAGTGTCAGGGGGCCGGGGGGCAATCAGCCCCAGCATTTT,TRBV28,TRBD1,16,.,TRBJ1-5
CASRFGQGYEQYF,TGCGCCAGCCGGTTCGGACAGGGCTACGAGCAGTACTTC,TRBV5-1,TRBD1,13,.,TRBJ2-7
CASSVRLIAGAPDTQYF,TGTGCCAGCAGTGTAAGGTTAATAGCGGGGGCCCCCGATACGCAGTATTTT,TRBV6-1,TRBD2,17,.,TRBJ2-3
CASSQDNRGLRGNLFF,TGCGCCAGCAGCCAAGATAATAGGGGGCTAAGAGGAAATCTGTTTTTT,TRBV4-1,TRBD1,16,.,TRBJ1-4
CASSPPEGSSMNTEAFF,TGCGCCAGCAGCCCCCCTGAGGGCAGTTCGATGAACACTGAAGCTTTCTTT,TRBV4-1,.,17,once,TRBJ1-1
CASSLIGAAGNTIYF,TGTGCCAGCAGTTTAATAGGGGCGGCTGGAAACACCATATATTTT,TRBV27,.,15,.,TRBJ1-3
CASSSPGTSGKGGETQYF,TGTGCCAGCAGCTCCCCCGGGACTAGCGGAAAGGGGGGAGAGACCCAGTACTTC,TRBV7-2,TRBD2,18,few,TRBJ2-5
CASSQWDRAGGYTF,TGCGCCAGCAGTCAATGGGACAGGGCAGGAGGCTACACCTTC,TRBV23-1,TRBD1,14,.,TRBJ1-2